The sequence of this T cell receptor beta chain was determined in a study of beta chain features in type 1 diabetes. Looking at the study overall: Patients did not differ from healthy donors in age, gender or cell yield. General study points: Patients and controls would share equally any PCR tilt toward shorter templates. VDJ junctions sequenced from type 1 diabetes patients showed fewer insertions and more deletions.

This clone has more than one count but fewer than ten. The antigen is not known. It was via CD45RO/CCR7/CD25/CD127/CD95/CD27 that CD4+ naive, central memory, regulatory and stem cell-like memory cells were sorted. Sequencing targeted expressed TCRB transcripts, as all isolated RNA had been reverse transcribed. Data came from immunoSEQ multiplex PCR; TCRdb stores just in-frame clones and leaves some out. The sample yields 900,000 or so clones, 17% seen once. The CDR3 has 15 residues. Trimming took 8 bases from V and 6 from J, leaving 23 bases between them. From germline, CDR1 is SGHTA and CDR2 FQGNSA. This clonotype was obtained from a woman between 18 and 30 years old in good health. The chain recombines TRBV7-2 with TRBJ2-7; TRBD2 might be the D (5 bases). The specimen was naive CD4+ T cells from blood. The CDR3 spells CASARAGNTAAEQYF. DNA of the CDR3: TGTGCCAGCGCTAGGGCGGGCAACACGGCGGCCGAGCAGTACTTC.